This T cell receptor (beta chain) was profiled in a study of CD8+ T cells in alopecia areata. Study-wide context: It was 6 to 18 months of tofacitinib, and then there were 6 months off drug.

Study outcomes and limitations: Tofacitinib produced a significant decrease in scalp clonality and in expanded CD8+ clones among the top 100. Scalp lesions, especially in alopecia totalis/universalis, had higher clonality than normal scalp.

The CDR3 runs 13 residues. Trimming took off 6 bases at V and 11 bases at J, with 17 bases between the two ends. Germline CDR1 and CDR2: SNHLY and FYNNEI. For this clone: Its cognate antigen is unknown.

cDNA serving as the sequencing template came from extracted, reverse transcribed RNA. Assay: immunoSEQ multiplex PCR; the TCRdb copy retains only in-frame clones and omits some. The sample includes under 200,000 clones, about 71% of them seen just once. Treatment: oral pan-JAK inhibitor, 5-10 mg twice daily. Researchers took lesional scalp punch biopsies and peripheral blood from people who were alopecia areata patients. The V gene is TRBV2, the J gene TRBJ1-5; possible D gene TRBD1, 5 bases. The clonotype comes from a human donor with alopecia areata. Specimen: CD4+ T cells sorted from blood, collected at week 4, from a patient treated with tofacitinib. The CDR3 DNA reads TGTGCCAGCAGGCGGGGCAACCAGGAGGCCCAGCATTTT. Its translation: CASRRGNQEAQHF.